The clone carrying this T cell receptor (beta chain) showed up just a few times. The antigen is undetermined. This sample is part of a study of vaccination and CD4 T cells after COVID-19. Overall study context: Roughly 10 convalescent patients had mild and one had severe PCR-confirmed SARS-CoV-2 disease.

Specified time point: late sampling 161 to 241 days after vaccination in a few convalescent patients. Treatment denoted: 10-day PBMC culture with coronavirus spike peptide pools or control peptides (ViraFEST assay). Sequencing of DNA taken from cultured CD4+ T cells relied on the Oncomine TCR Beta short-read assay. TCRdb reanalysed the PCR reads using MiXCR and keeps one entry per CDR3 protein. The sample has tens of thousands of distinct CDR3 sequences, less than 35% seen once. Study-level points and caveats: The researchers studied relatively few convalescent patients and omitted early post-infection timepoints.

There are 12 residues in the CDR3. The germline CDR1 and CDR2 sequences are SQVTM and ANQGSEA. The V and J ends lost 4 bases and 2 bases respectively, with 9 bases between them. The chain has TRBV29-1 and TRBJ2-7; D gene ambiguous. The sequenced sample was CD4+ T cells from blood, cultured in vitro, obtained about 7 months after SARS-CoV-2 vaccination. This TCR was recovered from a human donor who had recovered from COVID-19. CDR3 bases: TGCAGCGTTGCGTACAGCGCCTACGAGCAGTACTTC. It translates to CSVAYSAYEQYF.